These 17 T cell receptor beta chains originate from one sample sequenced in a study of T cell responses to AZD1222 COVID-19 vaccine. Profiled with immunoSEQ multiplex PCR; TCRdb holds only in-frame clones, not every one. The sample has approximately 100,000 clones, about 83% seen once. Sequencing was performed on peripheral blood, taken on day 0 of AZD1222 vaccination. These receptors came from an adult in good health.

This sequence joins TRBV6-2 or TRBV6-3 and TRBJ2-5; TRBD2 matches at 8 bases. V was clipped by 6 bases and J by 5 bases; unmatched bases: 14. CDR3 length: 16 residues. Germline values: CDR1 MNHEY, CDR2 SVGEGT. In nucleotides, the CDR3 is TGTGCCAGCAGCCCTCGGGGAGCGGGGGCCTGGGAGACCCAGTACTTC. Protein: CASSPRGAGAWETQYF.

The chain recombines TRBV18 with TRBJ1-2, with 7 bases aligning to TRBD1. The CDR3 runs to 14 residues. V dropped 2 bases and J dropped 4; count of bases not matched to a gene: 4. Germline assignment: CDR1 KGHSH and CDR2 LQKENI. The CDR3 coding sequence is TGTGCCAGCTCACCAGGACAGGACCTCTATGGCTACACCTTC. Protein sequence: CASSPGQDLYGYTF.

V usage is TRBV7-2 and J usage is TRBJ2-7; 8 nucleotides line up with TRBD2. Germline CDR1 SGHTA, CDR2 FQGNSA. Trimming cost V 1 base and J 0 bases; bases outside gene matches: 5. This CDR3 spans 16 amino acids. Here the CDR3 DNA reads TGTGCCAGCAGCTTAGACCCCACTAGCGGCTCCTACGAGCAGTACTTC. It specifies CASSLDPTSGSYEQYF.

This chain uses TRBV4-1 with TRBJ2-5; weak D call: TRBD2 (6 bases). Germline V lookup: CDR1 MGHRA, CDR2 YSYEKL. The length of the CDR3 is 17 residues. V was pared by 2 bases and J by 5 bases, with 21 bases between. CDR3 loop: CASSQTHSGGSGETQYF. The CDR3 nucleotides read TGCGCCAGCAGCCAAACTCATAGCGGAGGGTCGGGGGAGACCCAGTACTTC.

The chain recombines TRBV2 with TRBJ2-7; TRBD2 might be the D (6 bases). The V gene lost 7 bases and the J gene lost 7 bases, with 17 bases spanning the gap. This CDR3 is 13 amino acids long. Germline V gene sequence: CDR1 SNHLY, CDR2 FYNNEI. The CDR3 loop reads CASTPNLAGEQYF. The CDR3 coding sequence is TGTGCCAGCACCCCAAACCTTGCGGGGGAGCAGTACTTC.

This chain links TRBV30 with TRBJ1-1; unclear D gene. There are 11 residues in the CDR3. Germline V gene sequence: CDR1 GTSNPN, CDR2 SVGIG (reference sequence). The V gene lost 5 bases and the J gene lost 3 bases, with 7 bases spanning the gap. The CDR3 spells CAWADYTEAFF. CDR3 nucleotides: TGTGCCTGGGCAGATTACACTGAAGCTTTCTTT.

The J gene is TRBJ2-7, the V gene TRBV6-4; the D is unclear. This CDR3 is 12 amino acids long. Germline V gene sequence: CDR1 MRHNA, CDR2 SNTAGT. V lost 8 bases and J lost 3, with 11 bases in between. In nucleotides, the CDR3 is TGTGCCAGCCCGCGACATGTCTACGAGCAGTACTTC. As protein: CASPRHVYEQYF.

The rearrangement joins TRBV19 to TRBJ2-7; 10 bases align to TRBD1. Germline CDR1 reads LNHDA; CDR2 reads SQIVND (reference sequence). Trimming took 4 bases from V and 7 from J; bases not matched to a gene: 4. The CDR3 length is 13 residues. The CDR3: CASSTGQGGEQYF. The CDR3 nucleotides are TGTGCCAGTAGTACCGGACAGGGGGGGGAGCAGTACTTC. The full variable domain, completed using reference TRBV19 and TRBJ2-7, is DGGITQSPKYLFRKEGQNVTLSCEQNLNHDAMYWYRQDPGQGLRLIYYSQIVNDFQKGDIAEGYSVSREKKESFPLTVTSAQKNPTAFYLCASSTGQGGEQYFGPGTRLTVT.

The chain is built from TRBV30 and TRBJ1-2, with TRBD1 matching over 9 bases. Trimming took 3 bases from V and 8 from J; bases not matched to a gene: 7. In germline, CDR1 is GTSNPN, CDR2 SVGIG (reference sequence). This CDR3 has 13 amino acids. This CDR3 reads CAWSPGQGRGYTF. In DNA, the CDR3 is TGTGCCTGGAGCCCGGGACAGGGCCGAGGCTACACCTTC.

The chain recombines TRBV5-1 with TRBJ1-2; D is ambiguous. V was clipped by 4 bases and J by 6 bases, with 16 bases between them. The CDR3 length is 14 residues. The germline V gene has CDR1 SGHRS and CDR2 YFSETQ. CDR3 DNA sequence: TGCGCCAGCAGCCCCGTAGGGCCAGGCAATGGCTACACCTTC. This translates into CASSPVGPGNGYTF.

This CDR3 is CASSYSPYPGGNQPQHF. Written as DNA, the CDR3 is TGTGCCAGCAGTTACTCCCCTTACCCTGGGGGCAATCAGCCCCAGCATTTT. The chain is built from TRBV6-2 or TRBV6-3 and TRBJ1-5; D gene uncertain. CDR3 length: 17 amino acids. V gave up 0 bases and J gave up 2 bases, with 14 bases separating them. Germline V gene sequence: CDR1 MNHEY, CDR2 SVGEGT.

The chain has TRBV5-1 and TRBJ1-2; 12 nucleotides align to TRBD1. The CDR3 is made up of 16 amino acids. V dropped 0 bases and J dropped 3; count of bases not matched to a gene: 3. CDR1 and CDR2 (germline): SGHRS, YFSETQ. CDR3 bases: TGCGCCAGCAGCTTGGGCGGGACAGGGGGCCACTATGGCTACACCTTC. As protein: CASSLGGTGGHYGYTF.

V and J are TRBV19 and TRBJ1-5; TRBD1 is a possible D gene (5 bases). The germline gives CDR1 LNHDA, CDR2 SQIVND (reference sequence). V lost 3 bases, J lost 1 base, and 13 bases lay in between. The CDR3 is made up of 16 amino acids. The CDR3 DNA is TGTGCCAGTAGTATGTTGGGGGGGGTAAGCAATCAGCCCCAGCATTTT. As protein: CASSMLGGVSNQPQHF. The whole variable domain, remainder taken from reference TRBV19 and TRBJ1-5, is DGGITQSPKYLFRKEGQNVTLSCEQNLNHDAMYWYRQDPGQGLRLIYYSQIVNDFQKGDIAEGYSVSREKKESFPLTVTSAQKNPTAFYLCASSMLGGVSNQPQHFGDGTRLSIL.

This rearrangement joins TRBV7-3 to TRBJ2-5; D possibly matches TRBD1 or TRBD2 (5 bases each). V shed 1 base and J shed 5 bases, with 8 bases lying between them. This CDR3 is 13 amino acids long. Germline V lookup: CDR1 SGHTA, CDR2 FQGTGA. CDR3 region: CASSLNWGETQYF. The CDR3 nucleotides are TGTGCCAGCAGCTTAAATTGGGGGGAGACCCAGTACTTC.

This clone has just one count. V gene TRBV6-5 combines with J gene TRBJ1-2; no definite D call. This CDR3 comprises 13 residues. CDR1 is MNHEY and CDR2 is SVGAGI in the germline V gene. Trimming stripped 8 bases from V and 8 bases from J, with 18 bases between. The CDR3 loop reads CASLLGSRGGYTF. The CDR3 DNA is TGTGCCAGCCTTCTGGGGTCTCGTGGAGGCTACACCTTC.

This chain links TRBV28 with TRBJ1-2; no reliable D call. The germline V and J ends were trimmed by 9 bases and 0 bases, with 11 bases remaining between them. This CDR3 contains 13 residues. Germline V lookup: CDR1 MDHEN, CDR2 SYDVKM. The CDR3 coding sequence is TGTGCCAGGGAAAATAGAGCTAACTATGGCTACACCTTC. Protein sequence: CARENRANYGYTF.

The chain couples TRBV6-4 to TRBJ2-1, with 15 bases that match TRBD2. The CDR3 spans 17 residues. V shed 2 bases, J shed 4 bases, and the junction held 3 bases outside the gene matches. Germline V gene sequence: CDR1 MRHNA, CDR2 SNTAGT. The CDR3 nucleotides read TGTGCCAGCAGTGACGGACTAGCGGGAGGGCATTACAATGAGCAGTTCTTC. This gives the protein CASSDGLAGGHYNEQFF.